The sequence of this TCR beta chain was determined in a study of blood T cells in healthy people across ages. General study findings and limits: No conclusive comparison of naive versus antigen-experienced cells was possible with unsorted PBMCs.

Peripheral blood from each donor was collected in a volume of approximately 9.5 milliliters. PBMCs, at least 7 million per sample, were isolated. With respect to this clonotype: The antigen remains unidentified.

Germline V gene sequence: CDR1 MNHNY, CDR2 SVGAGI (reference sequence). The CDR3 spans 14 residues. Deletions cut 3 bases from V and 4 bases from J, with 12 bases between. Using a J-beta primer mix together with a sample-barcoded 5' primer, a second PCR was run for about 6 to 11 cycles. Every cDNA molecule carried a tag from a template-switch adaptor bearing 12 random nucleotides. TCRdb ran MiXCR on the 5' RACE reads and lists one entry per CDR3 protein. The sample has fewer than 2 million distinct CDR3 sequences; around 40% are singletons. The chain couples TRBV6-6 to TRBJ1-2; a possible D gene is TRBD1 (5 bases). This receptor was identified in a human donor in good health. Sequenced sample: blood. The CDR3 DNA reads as TGTGCCAGCAGTTATGGGGGGACCCCCTATGGCTACACCTTC. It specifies CASSYGGTPYGYTF.